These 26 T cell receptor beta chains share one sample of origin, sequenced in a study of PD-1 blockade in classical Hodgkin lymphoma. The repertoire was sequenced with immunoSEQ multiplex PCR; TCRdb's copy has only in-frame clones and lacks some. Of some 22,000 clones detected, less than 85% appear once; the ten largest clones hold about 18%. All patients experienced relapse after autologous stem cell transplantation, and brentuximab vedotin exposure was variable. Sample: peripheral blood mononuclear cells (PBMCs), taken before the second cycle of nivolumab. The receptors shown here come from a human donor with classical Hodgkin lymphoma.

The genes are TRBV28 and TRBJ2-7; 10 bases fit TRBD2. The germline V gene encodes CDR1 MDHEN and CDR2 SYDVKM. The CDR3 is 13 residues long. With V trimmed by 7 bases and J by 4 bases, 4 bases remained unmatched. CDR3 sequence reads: CASMASGRYEQYF. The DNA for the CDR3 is TGTGCCAGCATGGCTAGCGGGAGATACGAGCAGTACTTC.

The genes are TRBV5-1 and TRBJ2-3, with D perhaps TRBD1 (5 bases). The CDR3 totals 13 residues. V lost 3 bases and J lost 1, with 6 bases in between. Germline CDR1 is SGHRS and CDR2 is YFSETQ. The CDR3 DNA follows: TGCGCCAGCAGCTCACAGGGCACAGATACGCAGTATTTT. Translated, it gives CASSSQGTDTQYF.

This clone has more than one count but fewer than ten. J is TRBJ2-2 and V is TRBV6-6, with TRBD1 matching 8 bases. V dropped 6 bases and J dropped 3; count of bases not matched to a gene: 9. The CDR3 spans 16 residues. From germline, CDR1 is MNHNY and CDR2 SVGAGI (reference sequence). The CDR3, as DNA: TGTGCCAGCAGAGACATGACAGGGGCGGACACCGGGGAGCTGTTTTTT. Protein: CASRDMTGADTGELFF.

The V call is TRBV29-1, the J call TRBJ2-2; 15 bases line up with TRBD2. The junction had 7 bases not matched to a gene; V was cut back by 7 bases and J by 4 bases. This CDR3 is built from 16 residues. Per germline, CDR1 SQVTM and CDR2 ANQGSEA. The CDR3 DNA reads TGCAGCGGAAGGACTAGCGGGAGGGCGGGCACCGGGGAGCTGTTTTTT. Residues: CSGRTSGRAGTGELFF.

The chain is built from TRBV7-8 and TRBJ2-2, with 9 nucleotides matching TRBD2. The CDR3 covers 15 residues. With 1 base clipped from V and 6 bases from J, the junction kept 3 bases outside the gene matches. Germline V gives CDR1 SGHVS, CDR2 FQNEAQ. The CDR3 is CASSLVRTSAGELFF. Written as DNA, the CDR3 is TGTGCCAGCAGCTTAGTAAGGACTAGCGCCGGGGAGCTGTTTTTT.

The DNA for the CDR3 is TGTGCCAGCTCACCGCAACAGGGGCAATTCGAAGAGACCCAGTACTTC. Translation gives CASSPQQGQFEETQYF. The rearrangement joins TRBV18 to TRBJ2-5; TRBD1 matches at 7 bases. CDR1 and CDR2 (germline): KGHSH, LQKENI. Trimming took 3 bases from V and 3 from J; bases not matched to a gene: 10. CDR3 length: 16 amino acids.

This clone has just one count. The CDR3 here is CASSRAGSYEQYF. Written as DNA, the CDR3 is TGTGCCAGCAGCCGAGCGGGCTCCTACGAGCAGTACTTC. The gene calls are TRBV7-2 and TRBJ2-7, with D perhaps TRBD2 (6 bases). CDR1 SGHTA and CDR2 FQGNSA come from the germline V gene. V was trimmed by 5 bases and J by 0 bases, leaving 8 bases between them. CDR3 length equals 13 residues.

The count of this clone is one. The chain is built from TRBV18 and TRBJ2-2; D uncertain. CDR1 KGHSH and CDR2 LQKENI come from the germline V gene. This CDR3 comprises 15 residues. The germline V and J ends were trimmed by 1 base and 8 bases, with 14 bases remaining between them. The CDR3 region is CASSPLAVVSGELFF. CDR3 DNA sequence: TGTGCCAGCTCACCACTCGCAGTAGTTTCGGGGGAGCTGTTTTTT.

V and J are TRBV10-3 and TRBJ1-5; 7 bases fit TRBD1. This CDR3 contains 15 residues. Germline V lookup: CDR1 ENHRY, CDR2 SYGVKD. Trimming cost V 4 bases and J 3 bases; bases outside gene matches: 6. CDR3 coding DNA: TGTGCCATCAGTGCGACGGGACAGTACAATCAGCCCCAGCATTTT. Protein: CAISATGQYNQPQHF.

The CDR3 nucleotides are TGTGCCAGCAGCAAGGCCCGGGAGTCAGCCTACGAGCAGTACTTC. It codes for CASSKARESAYEQYF. The V and J genes are TRBV21-1 and TRBJ2-7; no DNA check was done on the table's D call, TRBD2. TRBV21-1 is a documented pseudogene. The CDR3 has 15 amino acids.

CDR3 nucleotide sequence: TGTGCCAGCAGCCAAGATCTAATACAGGCTCGGAGTATGGAGACCCAGTACTTC. Protein sequence: CASSQDLIQARSMETQYF. The V call is TRBV14, the J call TRBJ2-5, with D maybe TRBD1 (5 bases). The CDR3 sequence is 18 residues long. Per germline, CDR1 SGHDN and CDR2 FVKESK. V lost 0 bases and J lost 5, with 22 bases in between.

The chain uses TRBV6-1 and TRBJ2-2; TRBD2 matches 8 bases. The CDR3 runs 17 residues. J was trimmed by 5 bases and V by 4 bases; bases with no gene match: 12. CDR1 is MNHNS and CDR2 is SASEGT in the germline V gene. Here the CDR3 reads CASSVLAGVVITGELFF. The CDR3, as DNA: TGTGCCAGCAGTGTTCTAGCGGGCGTGGTTATTACCGGGGAGCTGTTTTTT.

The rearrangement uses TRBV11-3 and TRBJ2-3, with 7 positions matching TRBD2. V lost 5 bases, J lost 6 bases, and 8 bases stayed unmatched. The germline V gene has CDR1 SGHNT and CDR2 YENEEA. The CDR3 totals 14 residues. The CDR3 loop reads CASSITGTMDTQYF. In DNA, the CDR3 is TGTGCCAGCAGCATAACCGGGACTATGGATACGCAGTATTTT.

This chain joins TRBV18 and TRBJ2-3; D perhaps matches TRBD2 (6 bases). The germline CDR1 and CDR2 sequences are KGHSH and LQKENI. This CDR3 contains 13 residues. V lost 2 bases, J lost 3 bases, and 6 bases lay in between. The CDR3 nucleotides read TGTGCCAGCTCACCAGGGAGGACAGATACGCAGTATTTT. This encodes CASSPGRTDTQYF.

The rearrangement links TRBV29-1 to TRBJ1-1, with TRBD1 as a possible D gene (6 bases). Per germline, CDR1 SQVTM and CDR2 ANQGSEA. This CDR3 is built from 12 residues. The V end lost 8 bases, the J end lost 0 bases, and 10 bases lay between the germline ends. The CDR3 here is CSITGLNTEAFF. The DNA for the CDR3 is TGCAGCATTACAGGGCTGAACACTGAAGCTTTCTTT.

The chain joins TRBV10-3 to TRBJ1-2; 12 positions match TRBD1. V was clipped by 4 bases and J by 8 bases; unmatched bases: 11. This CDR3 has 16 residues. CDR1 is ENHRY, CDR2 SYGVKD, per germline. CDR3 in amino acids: CAISASPGQGASGYTF. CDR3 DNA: TGTGCCATCAGTGCTTCCCCGGGACAGGGGGCCAGCGGCTACACCTTC.

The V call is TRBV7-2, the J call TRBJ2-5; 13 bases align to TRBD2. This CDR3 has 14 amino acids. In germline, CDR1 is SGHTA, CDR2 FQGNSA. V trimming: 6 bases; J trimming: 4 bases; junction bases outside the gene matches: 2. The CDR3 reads CASSGTSGTETQYF. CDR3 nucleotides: TGTGCCAGCAGTGGGACTAGCGGGACAGAGACCCAGTACTTC. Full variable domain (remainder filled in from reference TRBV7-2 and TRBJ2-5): GAGVSQSPSNKVTEKGKDVELRCDPISGHTALYWYRQSLGQGLEFLIYFQGNSAPDKSGLPSDRFSAERTGGSVSTLTIQRTQQEDSAVYLCASSGTSGTETQYFGPGTRLLVL.

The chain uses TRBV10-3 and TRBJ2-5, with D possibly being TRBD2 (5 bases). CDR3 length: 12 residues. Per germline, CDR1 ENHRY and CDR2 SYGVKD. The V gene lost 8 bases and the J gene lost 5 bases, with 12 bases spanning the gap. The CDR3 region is CAIRPSRETQYF. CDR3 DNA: TGTGCCATCCGCCCTAGCAGGGAGACCCAGTACTTC.

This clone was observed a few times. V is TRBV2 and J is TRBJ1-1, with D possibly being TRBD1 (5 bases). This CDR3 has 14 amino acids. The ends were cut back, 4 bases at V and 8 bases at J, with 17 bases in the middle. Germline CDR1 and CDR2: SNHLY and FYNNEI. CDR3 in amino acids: CASSAAAGMAEAFF. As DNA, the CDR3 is TGTGCCAGCAGTGCCGCGGCAGGGATGGCCGAAGCTTTCTTT. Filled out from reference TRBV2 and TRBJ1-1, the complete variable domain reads EPEVTQTPSHQVTQMGQEVILRCVPISNHLYFYWYRQILGQKVEFLVSFYNNEISEKSEIFDDQFSVERPDGSNFTLKIRSTKLEDSAMYFCASSAAAGMAEAFFGQGTRLTVV.

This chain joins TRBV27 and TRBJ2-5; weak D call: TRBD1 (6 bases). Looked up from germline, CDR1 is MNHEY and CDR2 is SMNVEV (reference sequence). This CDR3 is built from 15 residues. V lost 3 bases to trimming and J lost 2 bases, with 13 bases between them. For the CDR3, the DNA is TGTGCCAGCAGTTTCACTGGCCAGGGGCAAGAGACCCAGTACTTC. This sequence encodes CASSFTGQGQETQYF.

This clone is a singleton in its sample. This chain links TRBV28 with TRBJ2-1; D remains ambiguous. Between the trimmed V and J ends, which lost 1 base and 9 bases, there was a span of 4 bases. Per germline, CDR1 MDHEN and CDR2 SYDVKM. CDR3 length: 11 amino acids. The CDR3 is CASSLFVEQFF. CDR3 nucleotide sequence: TGTGCCAGCAGTTTATTCGTTGAGCAGTTCTTC.

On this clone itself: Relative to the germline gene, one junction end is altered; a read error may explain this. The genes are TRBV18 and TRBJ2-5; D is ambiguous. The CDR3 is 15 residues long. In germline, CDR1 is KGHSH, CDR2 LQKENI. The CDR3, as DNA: TGCGCCAGCTCACCACGGAAGAGTAAGGAAGAGATCCAGTACTTC. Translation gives CASSPRKSKEEIQYF. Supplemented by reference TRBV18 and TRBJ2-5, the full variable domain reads NAGVMQNPRHLVRRRGQEARLRCSPMKGHSHVYWYRQLPEEGLKFMVYLQKENIIDESGMPKERFSAEFPKEGPSILRIQQVVRGDSAAYFCASSPRKSKEEIQYFGPGTRLLVL.

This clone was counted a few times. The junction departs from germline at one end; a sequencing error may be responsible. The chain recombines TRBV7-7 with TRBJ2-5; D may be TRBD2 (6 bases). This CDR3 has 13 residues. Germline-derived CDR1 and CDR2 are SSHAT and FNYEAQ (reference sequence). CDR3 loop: CASSFGSGETQYF. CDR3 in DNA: TGTGCTAGCAGCTTCGGTAGCGGCGAGACCCAGTACTTC.

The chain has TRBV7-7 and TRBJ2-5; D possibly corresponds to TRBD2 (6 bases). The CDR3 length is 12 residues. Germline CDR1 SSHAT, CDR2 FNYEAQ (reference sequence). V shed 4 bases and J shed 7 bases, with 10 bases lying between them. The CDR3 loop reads CASSSPGGTQYF. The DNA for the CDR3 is TGTGCCAGCAGCTCGCCCGGGGGGACCCAGTACTTC.

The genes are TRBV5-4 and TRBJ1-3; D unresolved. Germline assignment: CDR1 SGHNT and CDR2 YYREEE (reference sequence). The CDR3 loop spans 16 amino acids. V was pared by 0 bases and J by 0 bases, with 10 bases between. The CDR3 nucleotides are TGTGCCAGCAGCTTGGATCCATCGAGCTCTGGAAACACCATATATTTT. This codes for CASSLDPSSSGNTIYF.

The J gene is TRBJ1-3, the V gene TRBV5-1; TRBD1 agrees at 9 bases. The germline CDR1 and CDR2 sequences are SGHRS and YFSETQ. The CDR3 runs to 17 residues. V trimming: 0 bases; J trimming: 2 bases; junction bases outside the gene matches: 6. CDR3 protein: CASSLVETGGTGNTIYF. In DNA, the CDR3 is TGCGCCAGCAGCTTGGTCGAGACAGGGGGAACTGGAAACACCATATATTTT.